A single sample gave rise to the 30 T cell receptor beta chains below, sequenced in a study of blood T cell repertoires in COVID-19. Libraries were prepared by immunoSEQ multiplex PCR; TCRdb keeps only in-frame clonotypes and omits some of them. The table records over 200,000 clones, 85% to 90% of them present only once. Sequencing input: peripheral blood. These receptors were collected from a man aged 25 to 40 with COVID-19, enrolled during active disease.

In DNA form, the CDR3 reads TGTGCCAGCAGCTGGGACAGGGACAATGAGCAGTTCTTC. Its translation: CASSWDRDNEQFF. The rearrangement links TRBV7-7 to TRBJ2-1; TRBD1 matches at 9 bases. J gave up 5 bases and V 4 bases, and 0 bases lay outside the gene matches. Germline-derived CDR1 and CDR2 are SSHAT and FNYEAQ (reference sequence). This CDR3 has 13 amino acids.

The chain carries TRBV9 and TRBJ1-6; D uncertain. Germline CDR1 reads SGDLS; CDR2 reads YYNGEE. V lost 5 bases and J 4 bases, leaving 7 bases between the germline ends. The CDR3 consists of 13 residues. The CDR3 DNA reads TGTGCCAGCAGAAAGGAGTATAATTCACCCCTCCACTTT. This encodes CASRKEYNSPLHF.

J is TRBJ2-1 and V is TRBV3-1 (or the pseudogene TRBV3-2), with D maybe TRBD1 (6 bases). V was trimmed by 4 bases and J by 0 bases, leaving 13 bases between them. Germline CDR1 and CDR2: LGHDT and YNNKEL (reference sequence). This CDR3 is built from 16 residues. The CDR3 loop reads CASSPSRGGSYNEQFF. The CDR3 DNA sequence: TGTGCCAGCAGCCCTTCCCGAGGGGGCTCCTACAATGAGCAGTTCTTC.

The J gene is TRBJ1-2, the V gene TRBV15, with TRBD1 identical over 10 bases. The junction had 12 bases not matched to a gene; V was cut back by 3 bases and J by 5 bases. Germline CDR1 is LNHNV and CDR2 is YYDKDF (reference sequence). The length of the CDR3 is 17 residues. This CDR3 reads CATSSKPRDRGLYGYTF. The DNA for the CDR3 is TGTGCCACCAGCAGTAAACCCCGGGACAGGGGTTTATATGGCTACACCTTC.

The chain joins TRBV19 to TRBJ1-5, with TRBD1 matching over 7 bases. Looked up from germline, CDR1 is LNHDA and CDR2 is SQIVND (reference sequence). V was clipped by 6 bases and J by 9 bases; unmatched bases: 17. The CDR3 extends over 16 amino acids. CDR3 residues: CASSPILGQPNGPQHF. DNA for the CDR3: TGTGCCAGTAGCCCCATATTGGGACAGCCAAATGGGCCCCAGCATTTT.

This rearrangement joins TRBV5-6 to TRBJ1-1; D remains unclear. V shed 3 bases and J shed 5 bases, with 14 bases lying between them. The CDR3 consists of 14 residues. Germline loops: CDR1 SGHDT, CDR2 YYEEEE. CDR3 nucleotides: TGTGCCAGCAGCTACCCTGAGAGGCGAACTGAAGCTTTCTTT. As protein: CASSYPERRTEAFF.

The chain links TRBV28 to TRBJ1-1, with TRBD1 matching over 7 bases. From germline, CDR1 is MDHEN and CDR2 SYDVKM. The trim removed 3 bases at V and 3 bases at J, leaving 7 bases unmatched. The CDR3 sequence is 15 residues long. CDR3 bases: TGTGCCAGCAGTTTTGTTACAGGGGCTTACACTGAAGCTTTCTTT. It is translated as CASSFVTGAYTEAFF. The variable domain in full, with the rest retrieved from reference TRBV28 and TRBJ1-1, is DVKVTQSSRYLVKRTGEKVFLECVQDMDHENMFWYRQDPGLGLRLIYFSYDVKMKEKGDIPEGYSVSREKKERFSLILESASTNQTSMYLCASSFVTGAYTEAFFGQGTRLTVV.

This chain joins TRBV4-1 and TRBJ2-7, with 10 nucleotides matching TRBD1. CDR1 and CDR2 (germline): MGHRA, YSYEKL. The CDR3 is 15 residues long. The V gene end was trimmed by 3 bases and the J gene end by 5 bases; junction bases not matched to a gene: 7. CDR3 in amino acids: CASSQAGQGDHEQYF. The CDR3 DNA reads TGCGCCAGCAGCCAGGCTGGACAGGGGGACCACGAGCAGTACTTC.

V and J are TRBV4-3 and TRBJ1-1; D unresolved. This CDR3 has 17 residues. Germline-derived CDR1 and CDR2 are LGHNA and YSLEER. The V end was cut by 1 base, the J end by 5 bases, with 20 bases between. This CDR3 is CASSQVVNWERGTEAFF. CDR3 sequence (DNA): TGCGCCAGCAGCCAAGTTGTTAACTGGGAGCGGGGAACTGAAGCTTTCTTT.

This clone has just a few counts. This sequence joins TRBV4-1 and TRBJ2-1, with 8 bases that match TRBD2. J gave up 3 bases and V 1 base, and 11 bases lay outside the gene matches. CDR3 size: 18 residues. Germline V gene data show CDR1 as MGHRA and CDR2 as YSYEKL. The CDR3 region is CASSQGGVAGMIYNEQFF. The DNA of the CDR3 is TGCGCCAGCAGCCAAGGCGGAGTAGCGGGAATGATCTACAATGAGCAGTTCTTC.

The genes are TRBV7-3 and TRBJ2-7; 9 bases line up with TRBD2. This CDR3 has 15 amino acids. Germline loops: CDR1 SGHTA, CDR2 FQGTGA. With V trimmed by 6 bases and J by 3 bases, 9 bases remained unmatched. The CDR3 spells CASSLAGGTRYEQYF. The CDR3 DNA sequence: TGTGCCAGCAGTCTCGCGGGGGGGACCCGCTACGAGCAGTACTTC.

This clone was detected once. The chain employs TRBV7-2 and TRBJ1-5; 8 bases fit TRBD1. This CDR3 is built from 17 residues. Germline CDR1 and CDR2: SGHTA and FQGNSA. V lost 5 bases and J lost 7; bases outside the gene matches: 16. CDR3 amino acids: CASSPGAPGGMVQPQHF. In DNA form, the CDR3 reads TGTGCCAGCAGCCCCGGGGCGCCAGGGGGCATGGTACAGCCCCAGCATTTT.

The chain combines TRBV18 with TRBJ2-7, with 9 bases matching TRBD2. This CDR3 is built from 15 residues. The V gene end was trimmed by 4 bases and the J gene end by 3 bases; junction bases not matched to a gene: 7. CDR1 KGHSH and CDR2 LQKENI come from the germline V gene. The CDR3 bases are TGTGCCAGCTCACAATCTAGCGGGGCATACTACGAGCAGTACTTC. Amino acids: CASSQSSGAYYEQYF. Supplemented by reference TRBV18 and TRBJ2-7, the full variable domain reads NAGVMQNPRHLVRRRGQEARLRCSPMKGHSHVYWYRQLPEEGLKFMVYLQKENIIDESGMPKERFSAEFPKEGPSILRIQQVVRGDSAAYFCASSQSSGAYYEQYFGPGTRLTVT.

In DNA, the CDR3 is TGTGCCTCATATAGCGGGAGCTACAATGAGCAGTTCTTC. Amino acids: CASYSGSYNEQFF. The chain uses TRBV6-5 and TRBJ2-1; 9 bases agree with TRBD2. The CDR3 runs to 13 residues. With 11 bases clipped from V and 3 bases from J, the junction kept 5 bases outside the gene matches. The V gene's germline CDR1 is MNHEY and CDR2 SVGAGI.

V gene TRBV19 combines with J gene TRBJ1-2; the D is unclear. V was cut by 2 bases and J by 2 bases, with 15 bases left in between. CDR3 length: 16 amino acids. CDR1 and CDR2 from the germline V gene are LNHDA and SQIVND (reference sequence). The CDR3 protein is CASSISGTAGNYGYTF. CDR3 nucleotides: TGTGCCAGTAGTATATCGGGAACGGCCGGGAACTATGGCTACACCTTC.

The genes are TRBV6-2 or TRBV6-3 and TRBJ1-1; TRBD1 aligns across 10 bases. The CDR3 loop spans 15 amino acids. The V gene end was trimmed by 4 bases and the J gene end by 1 base; junction bases not matched to a gene: 3. CDR1 is MNHEY and CDR2 is SVGEGT in the germline V gene. CDR3 in DNA: TGTGCCAGCAGTTCTAGGACAGGGGGGAACACTGAAGCTTTCTTT. It encodes CASSSRTGGNTEAFF.

This clone was seen a few times. The genes are TRBV4-2 and TRBJ2-7, with TRBD1 matching over 10 bases. Germline trimming cut 1 base from V and 3 bases from J; bases unmatched to any gene: 6. Germline-derived CDR1 and CDR2 are LGHNA and YNFKEQ. The CDR3 is 16 amino acids. CDR3 bases: TGTGCCAGCAGCCAAGTAATAGGACAGGGGGTCTACGAGCAGTACTTC. Its protein is CASSQVIGQGVYEQYF.

The chain couples TRBV29-1 to TRBJ1-2; D is undetermined. The CDR3 sequence is 12 residues long. Per the germline V gene, CDR1 is SQVTM and CDR2 is ANQGSEA. V was clipped by 1 base and J by 7 bases, with 10 bases between them. In DNA, the CDR3 is TGCAGCGTTGAAGTTGGAGGGTTTGGCTACACCTTC. Protein: CSVEVGGFGYTF.

The J gene is TRBJ2-1, the V gene TRBV19, with 8 bases aligning to TRBD1. With 7 bases clipped from V and 5 bases from J, the junction kept 10 bases outside the gene matches. Germline V gene sequence: CDR1 LNHDA, CDR2 SQIVND (reference sequence). The CDR3 runs to 15 residues. CDR3: CASNPGQGSNNEQFF. In nucleotides, the CDR3 is TGTGCCAGTAACCCCGGACAGGGCAGTAACAATGAGCAGTTCTTC.

This chain links TRBV14 with TRBJ2-1, with 9 bases that match TRBD2. Trimming at V came to 4 bases and at J to 1 base, leaving 8 bases not matched to a gene. In germline, CDR1 is SGHDN, CDR2 FVKESK. The CDR3 is made up of 17 amino acids. The CDR3 region has the DNA TGTGCCAGCAGCCTAAGGATGACTAGCGGATCCTACAATGAGCAGTTCTTC. It specifies CASSLRMTSGSYNEQFF.

The chain's CDR3 is CASRGRTGANTGELFF. The DNA for the CDR3 is TGTGCCAGCAGGGGAAGGACAGGGGCAAACACCGGGGAGCTGTTTTTT. The chain is built from TRBV27 and TRBJ2-2, with 9 positions matching TRBD1. The V and J ends lost 6 bases and 2 bases, in that order; junction bases with no gene match: 7. The length of the CDR3 is 16 residues. Per germline, CDR1 MNHEY and CDR2 SMNVEV (reference sequence).

A single count supports this clone. The chain uses TRBV5-6 and TRBJ1-3; tentative D call: TRBD1 (6 bases). The CDR3 totals 14 residues. The V gene lost 3 bases and the J gene lost 0 bases, with 7 bases spanning the gap. Looked up from germline, CDR1 is SGHDT and CDR2 is YYEEEE. The CDR3 protein is CASSSDSSGNTIYF. DNA of the CDR3: TGTGCCAGCAGCTCGGACAGCTCTGGAAACACCATATATTTT.

The chain has TRBV13 and TRBJ2-7; D may be TRBD2 (6 bases). The CDR3 runs 15 residues. CDR1 is PRHDT, CDR2 FYEKMQ, per germline (reference sequence). The V end lost 0 bases, the J end lost 0 bases, and 9 bases lay between the germline ends. CDR3 in amino acids: CASSLGPGDSYEQYF. CDR3 sequence (DNA): TGTGCCAGCAGCTTAGGACCGGGAGACTCCTACGAGCAGTACTTC.

The chain joins TRBV2 to TRBJ2-7, with TRBD2 matching over 11 bases. The CDR3 is 14 amino acids. The V segment lost 4 bases and the J segment 6 bases; nucleotides outside the gene matches: 5. Germline V CDR1 and CDR2: SNHLY, FYNNEI. The CDR3 DNA is TGTGCCAGCAGTGCTAGCGGGAGGCCCGCCGAGCAGTACTTC. Protein sequence: CASSASGRPAEQYF.

This CDR3 reads CASSFLDGGAYEQYF. The CDR3 nucleotides read TGCGCCAGCAGCTTCCTGGACGGAGGGGCCTACGAGCAGTACTTC. The chain has TRBV5-1 and TRBJ2-7; D may be TRBD2 (6 bases). The length of the CDR3 is 15 residues. CDR1 and CDR2 from the germline V gene are SGHRS and YFSETQ. V was trimmed by 2 bases and J by 2 bases, leaving 14 bases between them. Together with reference TRBV5-1 and TRBJ2-7, the CDR3 gives the full variable domain: KAGVTQTPRYLIKTRGQQVTLSCSPISGHRSVSWYQQTPGQGLQFLFEYFSETQRNKGNFPGRFSGRQFSNSRSEMNVSTLELGDSALYLCASSFLDGGAYEQYFGPGTRLTVT.

This chain connects TRBV28 to TRBJ2-1; unclear D gene. CDR3 size: 15 residues. Trimming shortened V by 5 bases and J by 2 bases, and 13 bases separated the two germline ends. Germline V gene sequence: CDR1 MDHEN, CDR2 SYDVKM. CDR3: CASSPPSYPYNEQFF. The CDR3, as DNA: TGTGCCAGCAGTCCACCTAGTTACCCCTACAATGAGCAGTTCTTC.

The rearrangement links TRBV28 to TRBJ1-5; TRBD1 might be the D (5 bases). The CDR3 is 13 amino acids. With 8 bases removed from V and 4 bases from J, the gap between germline ends came to 12 bases. Germline V lookup: CDR1 MDHEN, CDR2 SYDVKM. The CDR3 DNA sequence: TGTGCCAGCCGGGGGACCTTAAATCAGCCCCAGCATTTT. This sequence encodes CASRGTLNQPQHF.

The rearrangement links TRBV28 to TRBJ1-2; no clear D gene. The CDR3 length is 13 residues. Germline CDR1 MDHEN, CDR2 SYDVKM. The ends were cut back, 3 bases at V and 4 bases at J, with 9 bases in the middle. Written as DNA, the CDR3 is TGTGCCAGCAGTTTCGGGCGGGGCTATGGCTACACCTTC. Residues: CASSFGRGYGYTF.

On this clone itself: The sample has other DNA sequences that encode this CDR3 too. The rearrangement joins TRBV7-3 to TRBJ2-2, with TRBD1 identical over 8 bases. CDR1 and CDR2 from the germline V gene are SGHTA and FQGTGA. J lost 3 bases, V lost 1 base, and 1 base had no gene match. The CDR3 spans 15 residues. This CDR3 is CASSLRGQDTGELFF. For the CDR3, the DNA is TGTGCCAGCAGCTTAAGGGGACAGGACACCGGGGAGCTGTTTTTT.

This rearrangement joins TRBV28 to TRBJ1-1; D remains ambiguous. V dropped 3 bases and J dropped 9 bases, with 17 bases sitting between them. The germline CDR1 and CDR2 sequences are MDHEN and SYDVKM. There are 14 residues in the CDR3. The CDR3 is CASSFLSGNQQAFF. The CDR3 DNA reads TGTGCCAGCAGTTTCTTGTCCGGGAACCAGCAAGCTTTCTTT.